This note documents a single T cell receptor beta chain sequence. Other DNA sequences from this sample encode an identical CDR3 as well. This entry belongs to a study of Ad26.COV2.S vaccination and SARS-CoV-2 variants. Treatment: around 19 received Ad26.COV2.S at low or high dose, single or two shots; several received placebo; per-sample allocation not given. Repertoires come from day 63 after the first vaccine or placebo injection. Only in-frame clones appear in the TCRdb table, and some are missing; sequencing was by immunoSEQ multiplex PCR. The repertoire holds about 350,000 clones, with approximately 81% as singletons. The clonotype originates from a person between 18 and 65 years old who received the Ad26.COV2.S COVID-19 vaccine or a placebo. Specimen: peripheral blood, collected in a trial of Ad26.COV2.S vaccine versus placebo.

CDR3 residues: CAWDRDMNTEAFF. The CDR3 DNA reads TGTGCCTGGGACAGGGATATGAACACTGAAGCTTTCTTT. The chain recombines TRBV30 with TRBJ1-1; 7 bases are shared with TRBD1. The length of the CDR3 is 13 residues. J lost 0 bases, V lost 5 bases, and 3 bases had no gene match. CDR1 and CDR2 from the germline V gene are GTSNPN and SVGIG (reference sequence).